The 27 T cell receptor beta chains below come from one sample, sequenced in a study of cytomegalovirus exposure and HLA in healthy donors. In the PCR, 60 Vbeta and 13 Jbeta primers were used. Sequencing used immunoSEQ multiplex PCR; TCRdb keeps in-frame clones, though not all of them. Of roughly 72,000 clones in the sample, 74% were seen once. The source material was PBMCs. The source is a human donor in good health.

This chain links TRBV9 with TRBJ2-7; a weak D match, TRBD1 (7 bases). The CDR3 spans 15 residues. Germline V gene lookup returns CDR1 SGDLS and CDR2 YYNGEE. V was shortened by 4 bases and J by 4 bases, with 18 bases between the two germline ends. The CDR3 region is CASSPRGGGLYEQYF. The DNA of the CDR3 is TGTGCCAGCAGCCCCAGAGGAGGGGGCTTGTACGAGCAGTACTTC.

The DNA for the CDR3 is TGTGCCAGCAGTGAATCTCAGCGGGAGTGGTACAATGAGCAGTTCTTC. Translation gives CASSESQREWYNEQFF. The rearrangement joins TRBV25-1 to TRBJ2-1; 8 nucleotides line up with TRBD2. The J segment lost 4 bases and the V segment lost 1 base, leaving 6 bases of the junction unmatched. This CDR3 region has 16 residues. Germline V gives CDR1 MGHDK, CDR2 SYGVNS.

For the CDR3, the DNA is TGCAGCGTTGTGCTAGCGGGTGGAGAAAACATTCAGTACTTC. This encodes CSVVLAGGENIQYF. This chain connects TRBV29-1 to TRBJ2-4; TRBD2 aligns across 8 bases. Germline CDR1 reads SQVTM; CDR2 reads ANQGSEA. The V segment lost 4 bases and the J segment 5 bases; nucleotides outside the gene matches: 7. CDR3 length: 14 residues.

J is TRBJ2-7 and V is TRBV28, with 10 bases matching TRBD1. The germline gives CDR1 MDHEN, CDR2 SYDVKM. There are 15 residues in the CDR3. Trimming cost V 6 bases and J 6 bases; bases outside gene matches: 11. The CDR3 region is CASSSGGTGAGEQYF. CDR3 DNA sequence: TGTGCCAGCAGCTCCGGGGGGACAGGGGCTGGCGAGCAGTACTTC.

The chain combines TRBV6-6 with TRBJ2-2, with D hard to call. The CDR3 totals 14 residues. The germline CDR1 and CDR2 sequences are MNHNY and SVGAGI (reference sequence). The V end was cut by 2 bases, the J end by 3 bases, with 7 bases between. The CDR3 coding sequence is TGTGCCAGCAGTTACCCCTTAGACACCGGGGAGCTGTTTTTT. It translates to CASSYPLDTGELFF.

The chain carries TRBV28 and TRBJ1-2; D is unclear. This CDR3 has 14 residues. Germline loops: CDR1 MDHEN, CDR2 SYDVKM. Trimming pared 4 bases from V and 3 bases from J, leaving 12 bases between. CDR3 nucleotide sequence: TGTGCCAGCAGTTCGCCTCGAGGGTACTATGGCTACACCTTC. It yields the protein CASSSPRGYYGYTF.

The rearrangement uses TRBV4-1 and TRBJ1-4; perhaps TRBD1 as D (6 bases). The CDR3 is 16 amino acids. Trimming left V 0 bases short and J 6 bases short, with 14 bases between. Germline loops: CDR1 MGHRA, CDR2 YSYEKL. CDR3 sequence: CASSQDKWDTYEKLFF. The CDR3 coding sequence is TGCGCCAGCAGCCAAGATAAATGGGACACCTATGAAAAACTGTTTTTT.

This chain uses TRBV5-4 with TRBJ2-3; 7 positions agree with TRBD2. CDR3 length: 14 residues. Germline V gives CDR1 SGHNT, CDR2 YYREEE (reference sequence). Trimming at V came to 4 bases and at J to 1 base, leaving 3 bases not matched to a gene. CDR3 in amino acids: CASSLLAGTDTQYF. The CDR3 DNA follows: TGTGCCAGCAGCCTCCTAGCGGGCACAGATACGCAGTATTTT.

CDR3 sequence: CASSFSQGAYEQYF. The CDR3 nucleotides read TGTGCCAGCAGTTTCTCACAGGGGGCTTACGAGCAGTACTTC. The gene calls are TRBV6-6 and TRBJ2-7, with TRBD1 identical over 9 bases. Germline values: CDR1 MNHNY, CDR2 SVGAGI (reference sequence). This CDR3 is 14 amino acids long. Trimming at V came to 4 bases and at J to 4 bases, leaving 5 bases not matched to a gene.

The chain combines TRBV7-9 with TRBJ1-2; 7 positions match TRBD1. The ends lost 5 bases at V and 7 bases at J; junction bases unmatched: 13. The CDR3 sequence is 15 residues long. The germline V gene has CDR1 SEHNR and CDR2 FQNEAQ (reference sequence). This chain's CDR3 is CASSRLTGEVGGYTF. CDR3 DNA sequence: TGTGCCAGCAGCCGCCTCACAGGGGAAGTTGGTGGCTACACCTTC.

The rearrangement links TRBV15 to TRBJ2-7; D possibly corresponds to TRBD1 (5 bases). Trimming took 2 bases from V and 7 from J, leaving 9 bases between them. This CDR3 has 12 residues. The germline V gene has CDR1 LNHNV and CDR2 YYDKDF (reference sequence). CDR3 nucleotide sequence: TGTGCCACCAGCAGATCCCGGACAGAGCAGTACTTC. This codes for CATSRSRTEQYF.

J is TRBJ2-7 and V is TRBV19; D possibly corresponds to TRBD2 (5 bases). CDR3 length equals 14 residues. Trimming pared 4 bases from V and 0 bases from J, leaving 10 bases between. Germline loops: CDR1 LNHDA, CDR2 SQIVND (reference sequence). The CDR3 nucleotides are TGTGCCAGTAGTACCGCCGAGGGCTCCTACGAGCAGTACTTC. It encodes CASSTAEGSYEQYF.

CDR3 residues: CATGQWNTQYF. In nucleotides, the CDR3 is TGTGCCACCGGGCAGTGGAATACGCAGTATTTT. The chain is built from TRBV15 and TRBJ2-3; D unclear. V shed 8 bases and J shed 7 bases, with 10 bases lying between them. Germline V gives CDR1 LNHNV, CDR2 YYDKDF (reference sequence). CDR3 size: 11 residues. The whole variable domain, filled in from reference TRBV15 and TRBJ2-3, reads DAMVIQNPRYQVTQFGKPVTLSCSQTLNHNVMYWYQQKSSQAPKLLFHYYDKDFNNEADTPDNFQSRRPNTSFCFLDIRSPGLGDTAMYLCATGQWNTQYFGPGTRLTVL.

DNA for the CDR3: TGTGCCATCAGAACAGTGAACTATGGCTACACCTTC. Translation gives CAIRTVNYGYTF. This chain links TRBV10-3 with TRBJ1-2; D remains ambiguous. The length of the CDR3 is 12 residues. V shed 6 bases and J shed 2 bases, with 7 bases lying between them. The germline CDR1 and CDR2 sequences are ENHRY and SYGVKD.

The V and J genes are TRBV2 and TRBJ2-2; D uncertain. CDR3 length: 14 amino acids. CDR1 and CDR2 (germline): SNHLY, FYNNEI. Deletions cut 6 bases from V and 5 bases from J, with 13 bases between. CDR3 nucleotide sequence: TGTGCCAGCAGATCCCCGGAGCAAACCGGGGAGCTGTTTTTT. This codes for CASRSPEQTGELFF.

The chain has TRBV11-2 and TRBJ1-2; TRBD1 matches 7 bases. This CDR3 is built from 12 residues. Germline loops: CDR1 SGHAT, CDR2 FQNNGV. With V trimmed by 4 bases and J by 8 bases, 4 bases remained unmatched. CDR3 in DNA: TGTGCCAGCAGCTCAACAGGGGTAGGCTACACCTTC. Its translation is CASSSTGVGYTF.

J is TRBJ2-7 and V is TRBV7-9; TRBD2 aligns across 11 bases. Germline trimming cut 5 bases from V and 3 bases from J; bases unmatched to any gene: 6. From germline, CDR1 is SEHNR and CDR2 FQNEAQ (reference sequence). The length of the CDR3 is 15 residues. This chain's CDR3 is CASSGRTSGLYEQYF. CDR3 DNA sequence: TGTGCCAGCAGCGGAAGGACTAGCGGGCTCTACGAGCAGTACTTC.

The gene calls are TRBV6-1 and TRBJ2-7, with a possible D match to TRBD2 (6 bases). The CDR3 length is 15 residues. V was shortened by 10 bases and J by 3 bases, with 22 bases between the two germline ends. Germline V lookup: CDR1 MNHNS, CDR2 SASEGT. The DNA of the CDR3 is TGTGCCACCTGGGGGGTAGGGGTCAGAATCTACGAGCAGTACTTC. Translated: CATWGVGVRIYEQYF.

The chain carries TRBV6-5 and TRBJ2-7, with 8 nucleotides matching TRBD1. Germline CDR1 MNHEY, CDR2 SVGAGI. The ends lost 6 bases at V and 5 bases at J; junction bases unmatched: 12. CDR3 size: 15 residues. The chain's CDR3 is CASSIPGTGKNEQYF. In nucleotides, the CDR3 is TGTGCCAGCAGCATTCCCGGGACAGGTAAAAACGAGCAGTACTTC.

This clone was seen a few times. The chain carries TRBV6-1 and TRBJ1-5, with 7 bases that match TRBD1. V was clipped by 5 bases and J by 2 bases; unmatched bases: 6. Germline loops: CDR1 MNHNS, CDR2 SASEGT. The CDR3 consists of 15 residues. The CDR3 is CASSSDRLGNQPQHF. The CDR3 nucleotides are TGTGCCAGCAGTTCGGACAGGCTCGGCAATCAGCCCCAGCATTTT.

The rearrangement links TRBV28 to TRBJ2-7; the D gene is possibly TRBD2 (6 bases). V gave up 8 bases and J gave up 5 bases, with 16 bases separating them. CDR1 is MDHEN and CDR2 is SYDVKM in the germline V gene. The CDR3 loop spans 13 amino acids. The CDR3 region is CASFRAGKDEQYF. CDR3 sequence (DNA): TGTGCCAGCTTCAGGGCGGGGAAGGACGAGCAGTACTTC.

The chain carries TRBV27 and TRBJ1-2, with D possibly matching TRBD1 (5 bases). The germline V gene encodes CDR1 MNHEY and CDR2 SMNVEV (reference sequence). This CDR3 has 15 residues. Deletions cut 7 bases from V and 0 bases from J, with 15 bases between. CDR3 bases: TGTGCCAGCACCTCTAGGCGGGGGTCTAACTATGGCTACACCTTC. It encodes CASTSRRGSNYGYTF.

This clone was detected once. The J gene is TRBJ2-1, the V gene TRBV5-4; TRBD2 agrees at 13 bases. The germline V gene encodes CDR1 SGHNT and CDR2 YYREEE (reference sequence). The CDR3 is made up of 15 amino acids. The V segment lost 6 bases and the J segment 4 bases; nucleotides outside the gene matches: 4. DNA of the CDR3: TGTGCCAGCAACCGACTAGCGGGAGGTTACAATGAGCAGTTCTTC. Translating gives CASNRLAGGYNEQFF.

V is TRBV5-5 and J is TRBJ1-1, with TRBD1 matching 8 bases. CDR3 length equals 14 residues. The V segment lost 4 bases and the J segment 5 bases; nucleotides outside the gene matches: 7. Germline assignment: CDR1 SGHKS and CDR2 YYEKEE (reference sequence). The CDR3 sequence is CASSTTGGPTEAFF. Here the CDR3 DNA reads TGTGCCAGCAGCACCACAGGGGGACCAACTGAAGCTTTCTTT.

J is TRBJ2-2 and V is TRBV5-1, with 13 bases matching TRBD2. The CDR3 extends over 15 amino acids. Unmatched junction bases numbered 4, after V lost 7 bases and J lost 4 bases. Germline CDR1 reads SGHRS; CDR2 reads YFSETQ. In DNA, the CDR3 is TGCGCCAGCGGACTAGCGGGAGATCGCACCGGGGAGCTGTTTTTT. This gives the protein CASGLAGDRTGELFF.

The chain uses TRBV30 and TRBJ2-2; 15 bases are shared with TRBD2. CDR1 GTSNPN and CDR2 SVGIG come from the germline V gene (reference sequence). CDR3 size: 18 residues. Trimming at V came to 1 base and at J to 5 bases, leaving 8 bases not matched to a gene. In DNA form, the CDR3 reads TGTGCCTGGAGTGGGACTAGCGGGAGGGCCTATTTGACCGGGGAGCTGTTTTTT. Protein sequence: CAWSGTSGRAYLTGELFF.

This chain links TRBV5-1 with TRBJ2-7, with 8 bases aligning to TRBD1. Germline lookup yields CDR1 SGHRS and CDR2 YFSETQ. V shed 3 bases, J shed 5 bases, and the junction held 10 bases outside the gene matches. The CDR3 contains 15 residues. The CDR3 here is CASSSPQGAENEQYF. The CDR3 DNA follows: TGCGCCAGCAGCTCTCCCCAGGGGGCTGAAAACGAGCAGTACTTC.